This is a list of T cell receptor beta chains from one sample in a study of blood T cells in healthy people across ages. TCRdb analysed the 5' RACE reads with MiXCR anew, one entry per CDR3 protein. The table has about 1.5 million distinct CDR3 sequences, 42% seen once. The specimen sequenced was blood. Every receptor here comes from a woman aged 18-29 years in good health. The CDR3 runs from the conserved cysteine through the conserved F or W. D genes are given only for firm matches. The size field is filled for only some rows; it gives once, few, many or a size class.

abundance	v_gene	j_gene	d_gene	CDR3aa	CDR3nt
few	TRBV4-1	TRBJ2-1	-	CASSLGRQNNEQFF	TGCGCCAGCAGCCTCGGGCGGCAGAACAATGAGCAGTTCTTC
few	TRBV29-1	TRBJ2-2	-	CSARITGELFF	TGCAGCGCCAGGATCACCGGGGAGCTGTTTTTT
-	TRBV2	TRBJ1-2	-	CAIHYRPGANYGYTF	TGTGCCATTCACTACCGTCCAGGGGCTAACTATGGCTACACCTTC
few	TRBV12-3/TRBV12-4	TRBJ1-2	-	CASSLGAQSSGDGYTF	TGTGCCAGCAGTTTGGGGGCGCAGAGTTCGGGAGATGGCTACACCTTC
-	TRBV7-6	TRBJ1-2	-	CASSLDGVTYGYTF	TGTGCCAGCAGCTTAGATGGGGTAACCTATGGCTACACCTTC
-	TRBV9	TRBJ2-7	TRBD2	CASSPKLRGDEQYF	TGTGCCAGCAGCCCCAAGCTACGGGGGGACGAGCAGTACTTC
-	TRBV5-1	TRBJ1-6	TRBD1	CASSWGTGRENSPLHF	TGCGCCAGCAGCTGGGGGACAGGGCGAGAAAATTCACCCCTCCACTTT
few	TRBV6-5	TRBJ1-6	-	CASSYSLGGTNSPLHF	TGTGCCAGCAGTTACTCGCTAGGGGGGACGAATTCACCCCTCCACTTT
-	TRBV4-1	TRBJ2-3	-	CASSQYWSTSVGNTQYF	TGCGCCAGCAGCCAATACTGGAGTACAAGCGTTGGAAATACGCAGTATTTT
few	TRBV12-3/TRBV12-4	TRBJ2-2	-	CASRDGVYTGELFF	TGTGCCAGCAGGGATGGAGTATACACCGGGGAGCTGTTTTTT
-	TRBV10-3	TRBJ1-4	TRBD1	CAISPGQQKLFF	TGTGCCATCTCGCCGGGACAGCAAAAACTGTTTTTT
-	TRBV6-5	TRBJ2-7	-	CASSPGSSKQYF	TGTGCCAGCAGTCCAGGGTCCTCCAAGCAGTACTTC
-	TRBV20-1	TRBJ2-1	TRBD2	CSAELAGLYNEQFF	TGCAGTGCGGAACTAGCGGGGCTCTACAATGAGCAGTTCTTC
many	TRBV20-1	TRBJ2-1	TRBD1	CSASGTGPYNEQFF	TGCAGTGCTTCCGGGACAGGTCCGTACAATGAGCAGTTCTTC
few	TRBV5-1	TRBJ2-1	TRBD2	CASSGGGGSYNEQFF	TGCGCCAGCAGCGGGGGGGGAGGCTCCTACAATGAGCAGTTCTTC
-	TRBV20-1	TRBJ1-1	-	CSASPGSMNTEAFF	TGCAGTGCTAGTCCCGGATCCATGAACACTGAAGCTTTCTTT
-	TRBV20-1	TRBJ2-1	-	CSASPGGFEQFF	TGCAGTGCTAGCCCCGGGGGCTTTGAGCAGTTCTTC
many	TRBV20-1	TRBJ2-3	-	CSARASGDGADTQYF	TGCAGTGCTAGAGCCTCGGGTGATGGGGCGGATACGCAGTATTTT
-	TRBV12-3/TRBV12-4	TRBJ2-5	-	CASSNGSPGTQYF	TGTGCCAGCAGCAACGGGAGCCCTGGGACCCAGTACTTC
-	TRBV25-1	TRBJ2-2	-	CASSVPGSGNTGELFF	TGTGCCAGCAGCGTCCCGGGGAGCGGCAACACCGGGGAGCTGTTTTTT
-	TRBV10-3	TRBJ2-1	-	CAISDGLRGNEQFF	TGTGCCATCAGTGACGGACTAAGGGGCAATGAGCAGTTCTTC
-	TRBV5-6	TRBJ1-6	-	CASSLVDTQNSPLHF	TGTGCCAGCAGCTTGGTCGACACACAGAATTCACCCCTCCACTTT
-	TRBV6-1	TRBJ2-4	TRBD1	CASSEARKVQGQTKLAKNIQYF	TGTGCCAGCAGTGAAGCGCGTAAGGTTCAGGGACAGACAAAGTTAGCCAAAAACATTCAGTACTTC
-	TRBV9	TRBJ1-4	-	CASSVEEGVNEKLFF	TGTGCCAGCAGCGTAGAGGAAGGAGTTAATGAAAAACTGTTTTTT
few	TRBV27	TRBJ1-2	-	CASSLPRPHYGYTF	TGTGCCAGCAGTTTACCCCGTCCCCACTATGGCTACACCTTC
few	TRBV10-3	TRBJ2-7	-	CAISELDYEQYF	TGTGCCATCAGTGAGTTAGACTACGAGCAGTACTTC
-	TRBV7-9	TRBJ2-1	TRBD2	CASSSAATGGLAGGWNEQFF	TGTGCCAGCAGCTCCGCCGCGACAGGGGGACTAGCGGGAGGTTGGAATGAGCAGTTCTTC
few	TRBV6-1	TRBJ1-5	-	CAWKGNQPQHF	TGTGCCTGGAAAGGCAATCAGCCCCAGCATTTT
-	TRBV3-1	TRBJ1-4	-	CASSHYDQGPDPNEKLFF	TGTGCCAGCAGCCACTATGATCAAGGACCCGACCCTAATGAAAAACTGTTTTTT
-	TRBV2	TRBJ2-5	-	CASSQGVDLYF	TGTGCCAGCAGTCAAGGGGTTGATCTGTACTTC
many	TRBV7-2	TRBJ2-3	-	CASSLDADTQYF	TGTGCCAGCAGCTTAGACGCAGATACGCAGTATTTT
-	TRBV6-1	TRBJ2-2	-	CASSEAGDTRLLIRELFF	TGTGCCAGCAGTGAAGCGGGAGACACTCGTCTCCTAATCCGGGAGCTGTTTTTT
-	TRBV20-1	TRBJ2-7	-	CSASWRDEQYF	TGCAGTGCTAGTTGGCGGGACGAGCAGTACTTC
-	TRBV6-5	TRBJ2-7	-	CASRTPGKTYEQYF	TGTGCCAGCAGAACCCCAGGGAAGACCTACGAGCAGTACTTC
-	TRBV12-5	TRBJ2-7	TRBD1	CASGLLSGTGDYNEQYF	TGTGCTAGTGGTTTACTATCCGGGACAGGGGACTACAATGAGCAGTACTTC
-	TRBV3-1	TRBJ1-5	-	CASSQNWGANQPQHF	TGTGCCAGCAGCCAAAATTGGGGGGCCAATCAGCCCCAGCATTTT
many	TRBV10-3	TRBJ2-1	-	CAITREYYNEQFF	TGTGCCATCACCAGAGAATACTACAATGAGCAGTTCTTC